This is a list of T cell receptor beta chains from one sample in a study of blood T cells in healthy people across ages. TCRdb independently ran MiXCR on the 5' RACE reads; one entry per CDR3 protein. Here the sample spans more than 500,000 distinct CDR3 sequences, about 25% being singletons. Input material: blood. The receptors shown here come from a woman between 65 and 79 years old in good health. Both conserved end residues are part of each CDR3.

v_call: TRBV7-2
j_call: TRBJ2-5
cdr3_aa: CASSWMGLGETQYF

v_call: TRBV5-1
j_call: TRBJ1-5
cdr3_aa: CASSLGQVNQPQHF

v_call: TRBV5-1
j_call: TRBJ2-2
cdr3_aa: CASSIGQGAIGELFF

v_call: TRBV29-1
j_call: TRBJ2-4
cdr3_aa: CSVAPTAQRNIQYF

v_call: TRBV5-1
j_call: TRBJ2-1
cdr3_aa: CASSLEGPEQFF

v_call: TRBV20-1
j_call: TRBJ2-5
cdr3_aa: CSAADREETQYF

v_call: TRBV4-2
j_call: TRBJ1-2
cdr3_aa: CAGSPRAGGSYGYTF

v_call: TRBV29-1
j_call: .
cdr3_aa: CSVLGGAPGETQYF

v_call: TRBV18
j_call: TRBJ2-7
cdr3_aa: CASSPPTASSYEQYF

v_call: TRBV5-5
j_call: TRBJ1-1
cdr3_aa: CASSPRVMNTEAFF

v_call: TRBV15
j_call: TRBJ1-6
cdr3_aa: CATSREINSPLHF

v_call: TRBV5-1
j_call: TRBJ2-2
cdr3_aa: CASKKESNTGELFF

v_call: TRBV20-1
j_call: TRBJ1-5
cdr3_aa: CSARQGGQPQHF

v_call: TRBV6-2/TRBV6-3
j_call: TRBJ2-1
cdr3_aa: CASSYFLAGGTPGNEQFF

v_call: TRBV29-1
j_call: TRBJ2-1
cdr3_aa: CSVEWHEQFF

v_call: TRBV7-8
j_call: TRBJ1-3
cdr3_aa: CASSSGKLSGNTIYF

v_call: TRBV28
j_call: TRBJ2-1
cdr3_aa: CASSLGGANERLF

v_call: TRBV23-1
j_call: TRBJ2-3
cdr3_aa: CASSQSSRIPDTQYF

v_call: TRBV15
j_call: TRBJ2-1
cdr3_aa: CATSRDRGTSAQFF

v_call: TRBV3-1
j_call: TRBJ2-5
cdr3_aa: CASSRGTSSEETQYF

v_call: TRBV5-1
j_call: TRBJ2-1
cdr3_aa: CASSHLAPRGEQFF

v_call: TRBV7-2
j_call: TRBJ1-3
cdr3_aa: CASSSGFGSLSGNTIYF

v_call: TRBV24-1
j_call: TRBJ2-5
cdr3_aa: CATEGRGTRETQYF

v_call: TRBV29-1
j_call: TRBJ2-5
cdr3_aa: CSVGTGGTQYF

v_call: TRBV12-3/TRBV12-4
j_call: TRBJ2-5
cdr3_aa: CASSTDSGRTQYF

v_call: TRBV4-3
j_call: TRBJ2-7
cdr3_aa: CASSLALDSSYEQYF

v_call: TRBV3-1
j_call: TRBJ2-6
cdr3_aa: CASSQDPRQRDSGANVLTF

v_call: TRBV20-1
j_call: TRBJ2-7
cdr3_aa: CSASPGTSGYEQYF

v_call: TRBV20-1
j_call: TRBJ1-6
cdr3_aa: CSASLGGPNSPLHF

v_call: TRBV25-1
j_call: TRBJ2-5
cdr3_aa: CASSGTSMETQYF

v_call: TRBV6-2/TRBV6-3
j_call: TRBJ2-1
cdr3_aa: CASTLGGASGYEQFF

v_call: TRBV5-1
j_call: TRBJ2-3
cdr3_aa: CASSPSPPSTDTQYF

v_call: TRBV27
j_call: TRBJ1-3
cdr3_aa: CASSPISMVGGNTIYF

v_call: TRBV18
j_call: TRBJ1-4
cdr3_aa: CASSPGDPMGEKLFF

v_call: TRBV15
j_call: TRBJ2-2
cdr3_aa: CATSRDSAGELFF

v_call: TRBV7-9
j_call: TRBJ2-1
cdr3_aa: CASSSRGSGNEQFF

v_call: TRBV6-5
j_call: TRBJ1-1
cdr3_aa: CASSYSIGEWNTEAFF

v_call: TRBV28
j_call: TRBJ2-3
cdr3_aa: CASKRSGGVTDTQYF

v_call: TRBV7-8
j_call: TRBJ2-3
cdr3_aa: CASSLGALLPYF

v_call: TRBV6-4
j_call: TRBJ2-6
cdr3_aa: CASSEFTGASVLTF

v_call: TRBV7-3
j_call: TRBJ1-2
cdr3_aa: CASSFDSGDYTF

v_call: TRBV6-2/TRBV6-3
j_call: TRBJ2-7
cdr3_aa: CASSFRGLNYEQYF

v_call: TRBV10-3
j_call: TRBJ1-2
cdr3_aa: CAISDWGQRTYGYTF

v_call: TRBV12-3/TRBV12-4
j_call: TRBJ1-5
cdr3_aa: CASSLSDQPQHF

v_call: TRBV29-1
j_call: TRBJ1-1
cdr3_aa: CSVESGGGTEAFF

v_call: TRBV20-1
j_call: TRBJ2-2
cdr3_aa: CGAKGLRNTGELFF

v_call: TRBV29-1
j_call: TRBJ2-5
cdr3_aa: CSVGPTGVRETQYF

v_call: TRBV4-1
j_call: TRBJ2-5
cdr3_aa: CASSHSAARQESQYF

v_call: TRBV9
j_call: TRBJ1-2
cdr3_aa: CASSVGTQPYGYTF

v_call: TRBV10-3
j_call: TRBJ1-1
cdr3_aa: CAITDDRAAKNTEAFF

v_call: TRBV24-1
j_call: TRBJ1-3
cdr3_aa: CATSDHLQGSYGNTIYF

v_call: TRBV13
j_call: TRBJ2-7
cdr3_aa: CASSPNRGEQYF

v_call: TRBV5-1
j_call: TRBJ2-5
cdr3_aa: CASSLAMASSAETQYF